Below, 6 T cell receptor beta chains from the same sample are listed, as sequenced in a study of shared clonotypes between healthy human individuals. Method: immunoSEQ multiplex PCR; TCRdb's copy keeps in-frame clones and lacks some. The data hold some 1.4 million clones, with 95% to 97% observed a single time. Sequenced material: naive CD4+ T cells sorted from blood. Subset indicated: CD45RA+ positively selected. These receptors originate from a man aged 25 to 40 in good health.

CDR3 coding DNA: TGTGCCAGCTCACCACCAGGGAGCACCGGGGAGCTGTTTTTT. It is translated as CASSPPGSTGELFF. The V call is TRBV18, the J call TRBJ2-2, with D possibly matching TRBD2 (5 bases). The CDR3 covers 14 residues. Trimming pared 0 bases from V and 4 bases from J, leaving 6 bases between. Germline V lookup: CDR1 KGHSH, CDR2 LQKENI.

Concerning this clone itself: Other DNA sequences in this specimen translate into the identical CDR3. The chain combines TRBV9 with TRBJ2-7, with D perhaps TRBD1 or TRBD2 (5 bases each). Germline-derived CDR1 and CDR2 are SGDLS and YYNGEE. The CDR3 runs 14 residues. V was shortened by 0 bases and J by 2 bases, with 9 bases between the two germline ends. The CDR3 nucleotides read TGTGCCAGCAGCGTAGGGGGGTTCCCCTACGAGCAGTACTTC. Encoded protein: CASSVGGFPYEQYF.

V and J are TRBV7-9 and TRBJ2-1, with D maybe TRBD2 (6 bases). The CDR3 extends over 16 amino acids. Germline assignment: CDR1 SEHNR and CDR2 FQNEAQ (reference sequence). V dropped 7 bases and J dropped 4 bases, with 20 bases sitting between them. The CDR3 DNA follows: TGTGCCAGCACCCACTTGTTATCTGGAGGGTACAATGAGCAGTTCTTC. Protein: CASTHLLSGGYNEQFF. Looking up the rest from reference TRBV7-9 and TRBJ2-1 gives the full variable domain: DTGVSQNPRHKITKRGQNVTFRCDPISEHNRLYWYRQTLGQGPEFLTYFQNEAQLEKSRLLSDRFSAERPKGSFSTLEIQRTEQGDSAMYLCASTHLLSGGYNEQFFGPGTRLTVL.

The chain recombines TRBV2 with TRBJ2-1; 7 positions match TRBD2. Germline lookup yields CDR1 SNHLY and CDR2 FYNNEI. V shed 8 bases, J shed 3 bases, and the junction held 1 base outside the gene matches. This CDR3 comprises 12 residues. CDR3 DNA sequence: TGTGCCAGCGGGGAGGGCTACAATGAGCAGTTCTTC. Protein sequence: CASGEGYNEQFF.

The chain joins TRBV19 to TRBJ2-5; TRBD2 matches at 8 bases. The V segment lost 2 bases and the J segment 4 bases; nucleotides outside the gene matches: 6. The CDR3 loop spans 15 amino acids. Germline assignment: CDR1 LNHDA and CDR2 SQIVND (reference sequence). The CDR3 loop is CASSILGGAGETQYF. The CDR3 DNA sequence: TGTGCCAGTAGTATACTCGGGGGGGCGGGAGAGACCCAGTACTTC.

This chain joins TRBV5-6 and TRBJ2-7, with D maybe TRBD2 (6 bases). Germline V gene lookup returns CDR1 SGHDT and CDR2 YYEEEE. The CDR3 consists of 14 residues. V lost 3 bases, J lost 6 bases, and 16 bases lay in between. CDR3 sequence: CASSSQTSSAEQYF. CDR3 nucleotide sequence: TGTGCCAGCAGCTCGCAGACTAGTTCGGCCGAGCAGTACTTC.